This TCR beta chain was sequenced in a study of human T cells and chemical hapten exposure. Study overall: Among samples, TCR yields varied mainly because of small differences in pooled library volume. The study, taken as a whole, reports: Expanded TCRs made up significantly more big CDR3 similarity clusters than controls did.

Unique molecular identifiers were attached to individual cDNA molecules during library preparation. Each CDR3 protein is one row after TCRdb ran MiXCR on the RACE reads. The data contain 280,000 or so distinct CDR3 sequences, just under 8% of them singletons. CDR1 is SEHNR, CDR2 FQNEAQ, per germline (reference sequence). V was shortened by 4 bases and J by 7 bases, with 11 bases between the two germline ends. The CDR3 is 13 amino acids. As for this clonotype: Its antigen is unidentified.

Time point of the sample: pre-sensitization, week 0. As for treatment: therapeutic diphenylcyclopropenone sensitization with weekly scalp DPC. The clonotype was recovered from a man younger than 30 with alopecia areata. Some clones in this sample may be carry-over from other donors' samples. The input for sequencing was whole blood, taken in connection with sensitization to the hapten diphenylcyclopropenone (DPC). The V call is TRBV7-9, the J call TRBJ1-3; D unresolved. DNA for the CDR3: TGTGCCAGCAGCTCTGAGGTGGGGAACACCATATATTTT. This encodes CASSSEVGNTIYF.